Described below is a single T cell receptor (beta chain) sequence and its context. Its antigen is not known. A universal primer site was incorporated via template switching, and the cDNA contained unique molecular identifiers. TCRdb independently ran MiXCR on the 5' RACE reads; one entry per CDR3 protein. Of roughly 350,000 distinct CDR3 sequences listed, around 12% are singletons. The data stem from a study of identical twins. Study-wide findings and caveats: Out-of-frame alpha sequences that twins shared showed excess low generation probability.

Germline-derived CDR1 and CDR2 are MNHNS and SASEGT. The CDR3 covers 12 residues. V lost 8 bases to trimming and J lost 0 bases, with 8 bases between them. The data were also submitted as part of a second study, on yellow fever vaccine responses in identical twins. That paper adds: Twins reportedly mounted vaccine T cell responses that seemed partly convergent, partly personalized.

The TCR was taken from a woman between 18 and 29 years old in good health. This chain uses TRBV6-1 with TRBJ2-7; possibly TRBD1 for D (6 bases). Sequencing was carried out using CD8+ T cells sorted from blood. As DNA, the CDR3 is TGTGCCAGCCAGGGGAGCTCCTACGAGCAGTACGTC. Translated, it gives CASQGSSYEQYV.